The sequence of this TCR beta chain was determined in a study of blood T cells in healthy people across ages. A second roughly 7 to 11 cycle PCR used barcoded and J-beta primers. TCRdb itself ran the 5' RACE reads through MiXCR, one entry per CDR3 protein. The data show about 1 million distinct CDR3 sequences, under 45% seen once. CDR1 MRHNA and CDR2 SNTAGT come from the germline V gene. The CDR3 covers 14 residues. The V end was cut by 2 bases, the J end by 7 bases, with 14 bases between. Sample: blood. The chain joins TRBV6-4 to TRBJ1-2; possibly TRBD1 for D (6 bases). This sequence was found in a woman between 55 and 75 years old in good health. CDR3 region: CASSDQERGAGYTF. CDR3 coding DNA: TGTGCCAGCAGTGACCAGGAAAGGGGGGCTGGCTACACCTTC.